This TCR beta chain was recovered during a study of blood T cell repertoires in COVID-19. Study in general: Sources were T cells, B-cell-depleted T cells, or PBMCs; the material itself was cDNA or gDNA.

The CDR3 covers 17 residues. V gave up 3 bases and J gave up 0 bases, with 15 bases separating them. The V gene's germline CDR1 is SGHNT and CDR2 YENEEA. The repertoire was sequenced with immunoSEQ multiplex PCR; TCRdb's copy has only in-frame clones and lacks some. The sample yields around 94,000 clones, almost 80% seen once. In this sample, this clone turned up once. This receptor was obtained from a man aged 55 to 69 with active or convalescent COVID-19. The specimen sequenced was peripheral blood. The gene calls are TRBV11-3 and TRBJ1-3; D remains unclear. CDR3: CASSFFLSAGSGNTIYF. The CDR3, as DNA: TGTGCCAGCAGCTTCTTTCTGTCCGCGGGCTCTGGAAACACCATATATTTT.